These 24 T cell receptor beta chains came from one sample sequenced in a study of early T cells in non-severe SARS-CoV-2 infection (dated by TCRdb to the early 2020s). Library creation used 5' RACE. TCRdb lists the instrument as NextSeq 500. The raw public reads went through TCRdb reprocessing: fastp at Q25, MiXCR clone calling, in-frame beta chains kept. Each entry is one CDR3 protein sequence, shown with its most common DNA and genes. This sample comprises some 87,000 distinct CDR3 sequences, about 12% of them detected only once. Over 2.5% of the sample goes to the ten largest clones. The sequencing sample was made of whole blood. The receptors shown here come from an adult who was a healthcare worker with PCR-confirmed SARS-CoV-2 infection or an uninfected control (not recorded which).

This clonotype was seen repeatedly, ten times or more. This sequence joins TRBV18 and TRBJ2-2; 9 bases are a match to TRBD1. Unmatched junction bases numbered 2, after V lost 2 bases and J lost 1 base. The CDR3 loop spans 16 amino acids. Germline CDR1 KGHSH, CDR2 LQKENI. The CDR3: CASSPGTGQNTGELFF. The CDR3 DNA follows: TGTGCCAGCTCACCAGGGACAGGGCAGAACACCGGGGAGCTGTTTTTT.

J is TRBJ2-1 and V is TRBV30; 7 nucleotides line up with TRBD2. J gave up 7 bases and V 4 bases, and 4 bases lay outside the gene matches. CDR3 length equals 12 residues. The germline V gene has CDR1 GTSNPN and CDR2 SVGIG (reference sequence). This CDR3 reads CAWNLGGNEQFF. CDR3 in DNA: TGTGCCTGGAATCTGGGAGGGAATGAGCAGTTCTTC. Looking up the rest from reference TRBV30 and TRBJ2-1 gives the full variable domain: SQTIHQWPATLVQPVGSPLSLECTVEGTSNPNLYWYRQAAGRGLQLLFYSVGIGQISSEVPQNLSASRPQDRQFILSSKKLLLSDSGFYLCAWNLGGNEQFFGPGTRLTVL.

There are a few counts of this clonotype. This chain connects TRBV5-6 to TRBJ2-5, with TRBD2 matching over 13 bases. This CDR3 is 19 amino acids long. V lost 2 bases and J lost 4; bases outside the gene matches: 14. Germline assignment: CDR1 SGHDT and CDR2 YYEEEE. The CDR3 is CASSLPGQGGLAGVETQYF. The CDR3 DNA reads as TGTGCCAGCAGCTTACCGGGACAGGGAGGACTAGCGGGAGTAGAGACCCAGTACTTC.

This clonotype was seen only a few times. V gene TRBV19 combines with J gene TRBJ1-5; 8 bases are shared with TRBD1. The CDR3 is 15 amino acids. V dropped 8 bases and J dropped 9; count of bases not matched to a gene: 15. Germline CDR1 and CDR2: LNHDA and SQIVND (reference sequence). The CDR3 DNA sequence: TGTGCCAGTGATTTTAGGACAGGGATCAAGTGGCCCCAGCATTTT. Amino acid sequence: CASDFRTGIKWPQHF.

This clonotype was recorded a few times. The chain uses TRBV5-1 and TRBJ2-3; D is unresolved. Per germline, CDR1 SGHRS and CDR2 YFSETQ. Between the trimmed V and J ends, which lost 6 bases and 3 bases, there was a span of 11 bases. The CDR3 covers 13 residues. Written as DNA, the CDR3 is TGCGCCAGCAACCTCGGCGCGACAGATACGCAGTATTTT. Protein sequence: CASNLGATDTQYF.

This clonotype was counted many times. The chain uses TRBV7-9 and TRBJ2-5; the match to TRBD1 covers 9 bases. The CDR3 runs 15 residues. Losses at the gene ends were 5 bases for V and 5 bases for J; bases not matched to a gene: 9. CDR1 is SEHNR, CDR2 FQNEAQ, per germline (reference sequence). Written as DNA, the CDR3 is TGTGCCAGCAGCCCCCCCGGGACAGGGTCGGAGACCCAGTACTTC. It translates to CASSPPGTGSETQYF.

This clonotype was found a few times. The CDR3, as DNA: TGCGCCAGCAGCTTGGGACAGGGGGTCTTAAACACTGAAGCTTTCTTT. Its translation: CASSLGQGVLNTEAFF. The chain carries TRBV5-1 and TRBJ1-1, with TRBD1 matching over 9 bases. Germline values: CDR1 SGHRS, CDR2 YFSETQ. CDR3 length equals 16 residues. With V trimmed by 0 bases and J by 2 bases, 5 bases remained unmatched.

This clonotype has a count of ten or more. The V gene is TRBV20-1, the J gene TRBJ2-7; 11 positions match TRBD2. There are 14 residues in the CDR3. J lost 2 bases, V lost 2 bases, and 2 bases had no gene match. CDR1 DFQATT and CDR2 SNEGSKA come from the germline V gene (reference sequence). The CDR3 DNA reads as TGCAGTGCTAGACTAGCGGGAGGAACCTACGAGCAGTACTTC. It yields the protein CSARLAGGTYEQYF.

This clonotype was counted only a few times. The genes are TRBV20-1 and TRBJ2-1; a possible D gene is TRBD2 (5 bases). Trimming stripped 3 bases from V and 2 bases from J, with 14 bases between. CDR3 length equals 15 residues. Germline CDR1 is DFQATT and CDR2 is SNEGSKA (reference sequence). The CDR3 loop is CSASPPGLPYNEQFF. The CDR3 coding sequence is TGCAGTGCTAGTCCCCCGGGGTTACCCTACAATGAGCAGTTCTTC.

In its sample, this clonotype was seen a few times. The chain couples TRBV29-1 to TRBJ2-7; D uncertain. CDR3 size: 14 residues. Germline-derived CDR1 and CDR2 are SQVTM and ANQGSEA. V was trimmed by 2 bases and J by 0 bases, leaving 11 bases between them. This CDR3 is CSVEFASRSYEQYF. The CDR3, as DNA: TGCAGCGTTGAATTTGCCAGCCGCTCCTACGAGCAGTACTTC.

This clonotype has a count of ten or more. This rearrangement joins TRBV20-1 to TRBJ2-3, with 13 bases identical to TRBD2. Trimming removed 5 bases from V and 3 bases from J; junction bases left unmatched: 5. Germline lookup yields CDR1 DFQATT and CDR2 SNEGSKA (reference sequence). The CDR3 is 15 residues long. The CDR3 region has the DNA TGCAGTGCTGGAGGACTAGCGGGGGTGACAGATACGCAGTATTTT. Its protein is CSAGGLAGVTDTQYF.

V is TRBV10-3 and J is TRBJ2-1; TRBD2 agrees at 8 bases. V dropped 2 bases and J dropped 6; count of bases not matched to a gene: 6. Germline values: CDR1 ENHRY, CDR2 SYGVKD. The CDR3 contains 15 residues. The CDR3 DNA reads TGTGCCATCAGTGAGGGGACTAGAATCTCCAATGAGCAGTTCTTC. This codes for CAISEGTRISNEQFF.

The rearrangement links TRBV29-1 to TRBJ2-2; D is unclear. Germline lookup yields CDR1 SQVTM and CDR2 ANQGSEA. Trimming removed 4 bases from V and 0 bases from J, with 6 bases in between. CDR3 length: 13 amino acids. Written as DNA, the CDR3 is TGCAGCGTTGGAAGACCGAACACCGGGGAGCTGTTTTTT. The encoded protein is CSVGRPNTGELFF.

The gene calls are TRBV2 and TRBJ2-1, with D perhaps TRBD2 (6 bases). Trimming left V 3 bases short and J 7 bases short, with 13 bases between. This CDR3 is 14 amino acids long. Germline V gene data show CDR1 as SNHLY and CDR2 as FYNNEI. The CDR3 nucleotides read TGTGCCAGCAGTGAGCGGCTAGCGAGGAATGAGCAGTTCTTC. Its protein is CASSERLARNEQFF.

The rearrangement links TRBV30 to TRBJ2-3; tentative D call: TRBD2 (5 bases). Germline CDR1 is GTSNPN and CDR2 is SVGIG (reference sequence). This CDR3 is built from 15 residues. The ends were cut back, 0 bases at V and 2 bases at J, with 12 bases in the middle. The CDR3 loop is CAWSVGSADTDTQYF. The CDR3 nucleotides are TGTGCCTGGAGTGTCGGTAGCGCGGACACAGATACGCAGTATTTT.

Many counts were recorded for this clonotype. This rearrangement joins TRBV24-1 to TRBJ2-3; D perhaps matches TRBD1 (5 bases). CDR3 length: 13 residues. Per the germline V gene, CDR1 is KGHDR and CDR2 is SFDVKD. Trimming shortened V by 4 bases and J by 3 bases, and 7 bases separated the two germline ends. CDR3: CATSDPGTDTQYF. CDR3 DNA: TGTGCCACCAGTGACCCAGGGACAGATACGCAGTATTTT.

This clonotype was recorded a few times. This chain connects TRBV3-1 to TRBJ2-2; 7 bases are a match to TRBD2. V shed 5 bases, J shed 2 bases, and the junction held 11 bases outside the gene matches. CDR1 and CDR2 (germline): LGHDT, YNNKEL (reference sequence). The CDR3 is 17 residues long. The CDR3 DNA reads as TGTGCCAGCAGCGCAACCGCGGGAGTTGCAAACACCGGGGAGCTGTTTTTT. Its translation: CASSATAGVANTGELFF. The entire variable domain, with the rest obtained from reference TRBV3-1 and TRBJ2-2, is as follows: DTAVSQTPKYLVTQMGNDKSIKCEQNLGHDTMYWYKQDSKKFLKIMFSYNNKELIINETVPNRFSPKSPDKAHLNLHINSLELGDSAVYFCASSATAGVANTGELFFGEGSRLTVL.

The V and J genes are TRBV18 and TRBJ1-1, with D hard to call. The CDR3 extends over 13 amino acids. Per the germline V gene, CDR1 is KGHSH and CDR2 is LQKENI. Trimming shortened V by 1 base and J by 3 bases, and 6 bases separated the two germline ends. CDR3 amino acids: CASSPQGHTEAFF. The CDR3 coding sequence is TGTGCCAGCTCACCACAGGGCCACACTGAAGCTTTCTTT.

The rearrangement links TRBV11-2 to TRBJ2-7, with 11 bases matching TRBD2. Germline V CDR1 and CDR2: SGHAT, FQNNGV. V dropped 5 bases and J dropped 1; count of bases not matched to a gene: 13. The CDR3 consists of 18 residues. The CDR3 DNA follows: TGTGCCAGCAGCCCTAGACTAGCGGGGATAAGTGGGTCCTACGAGCAGTACTTC. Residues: CASSPRLAGISGSYEQYF.

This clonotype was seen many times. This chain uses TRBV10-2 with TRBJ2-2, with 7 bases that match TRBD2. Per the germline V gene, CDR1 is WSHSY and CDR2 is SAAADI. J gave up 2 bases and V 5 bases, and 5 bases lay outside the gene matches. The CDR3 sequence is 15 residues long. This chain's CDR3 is CASSLLGLNTGELFF. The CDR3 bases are TGCGCCAGCAGTTTATTGGGACTAAACACCGGGGAGCTGTTTTTT.

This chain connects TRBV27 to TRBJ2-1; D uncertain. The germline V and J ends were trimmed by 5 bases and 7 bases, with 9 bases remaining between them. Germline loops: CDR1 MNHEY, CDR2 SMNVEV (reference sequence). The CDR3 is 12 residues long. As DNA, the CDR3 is TGTGCCAGCAGTCTCAGGTCGAATGAGCAGTTCTTC. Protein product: CASSLRSNEQFF.

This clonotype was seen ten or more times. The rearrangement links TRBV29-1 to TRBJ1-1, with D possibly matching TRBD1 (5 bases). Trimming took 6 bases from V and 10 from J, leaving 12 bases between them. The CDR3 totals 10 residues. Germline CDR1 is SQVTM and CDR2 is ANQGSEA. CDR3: CSVRPGGAFF. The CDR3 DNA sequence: TGCAGCGTCAGACCGGGGGGAGCTTTCTTT.

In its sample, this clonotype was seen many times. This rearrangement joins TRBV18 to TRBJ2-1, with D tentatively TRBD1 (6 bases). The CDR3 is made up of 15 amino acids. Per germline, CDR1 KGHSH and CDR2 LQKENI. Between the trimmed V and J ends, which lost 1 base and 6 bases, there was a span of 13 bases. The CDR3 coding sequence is TGTGCCAGCTCACCACTAAAGAGGACAGTCAATGAGCAGTTCTTC. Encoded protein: CASSPLKRTVNEQFF.

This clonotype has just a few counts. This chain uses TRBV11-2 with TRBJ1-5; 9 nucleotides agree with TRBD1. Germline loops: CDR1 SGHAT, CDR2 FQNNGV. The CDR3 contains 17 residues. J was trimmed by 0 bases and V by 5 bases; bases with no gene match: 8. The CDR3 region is CASSAGTGRYSNQPQHF. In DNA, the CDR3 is TGTGCCAGCAGCGCCGGGACAGGGAGATATAGCAATCAGCCCCAGCATTTT.